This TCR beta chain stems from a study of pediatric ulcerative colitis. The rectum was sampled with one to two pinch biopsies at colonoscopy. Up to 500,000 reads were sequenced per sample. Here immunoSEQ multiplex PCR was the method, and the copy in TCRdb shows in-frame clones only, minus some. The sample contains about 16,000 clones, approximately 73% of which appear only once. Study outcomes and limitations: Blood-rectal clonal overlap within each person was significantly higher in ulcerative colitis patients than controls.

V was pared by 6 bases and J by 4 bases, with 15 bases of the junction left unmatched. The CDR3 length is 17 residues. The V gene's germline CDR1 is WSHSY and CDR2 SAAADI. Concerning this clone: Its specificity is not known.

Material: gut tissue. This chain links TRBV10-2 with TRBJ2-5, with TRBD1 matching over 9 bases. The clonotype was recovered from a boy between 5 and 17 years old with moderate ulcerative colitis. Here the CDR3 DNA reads TGCGCCAGCAGAGGACTCCCCGGGACAGGGATCGGAGAGACCCAGTACTTC. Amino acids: CASRGLPGTGIGETQYF.